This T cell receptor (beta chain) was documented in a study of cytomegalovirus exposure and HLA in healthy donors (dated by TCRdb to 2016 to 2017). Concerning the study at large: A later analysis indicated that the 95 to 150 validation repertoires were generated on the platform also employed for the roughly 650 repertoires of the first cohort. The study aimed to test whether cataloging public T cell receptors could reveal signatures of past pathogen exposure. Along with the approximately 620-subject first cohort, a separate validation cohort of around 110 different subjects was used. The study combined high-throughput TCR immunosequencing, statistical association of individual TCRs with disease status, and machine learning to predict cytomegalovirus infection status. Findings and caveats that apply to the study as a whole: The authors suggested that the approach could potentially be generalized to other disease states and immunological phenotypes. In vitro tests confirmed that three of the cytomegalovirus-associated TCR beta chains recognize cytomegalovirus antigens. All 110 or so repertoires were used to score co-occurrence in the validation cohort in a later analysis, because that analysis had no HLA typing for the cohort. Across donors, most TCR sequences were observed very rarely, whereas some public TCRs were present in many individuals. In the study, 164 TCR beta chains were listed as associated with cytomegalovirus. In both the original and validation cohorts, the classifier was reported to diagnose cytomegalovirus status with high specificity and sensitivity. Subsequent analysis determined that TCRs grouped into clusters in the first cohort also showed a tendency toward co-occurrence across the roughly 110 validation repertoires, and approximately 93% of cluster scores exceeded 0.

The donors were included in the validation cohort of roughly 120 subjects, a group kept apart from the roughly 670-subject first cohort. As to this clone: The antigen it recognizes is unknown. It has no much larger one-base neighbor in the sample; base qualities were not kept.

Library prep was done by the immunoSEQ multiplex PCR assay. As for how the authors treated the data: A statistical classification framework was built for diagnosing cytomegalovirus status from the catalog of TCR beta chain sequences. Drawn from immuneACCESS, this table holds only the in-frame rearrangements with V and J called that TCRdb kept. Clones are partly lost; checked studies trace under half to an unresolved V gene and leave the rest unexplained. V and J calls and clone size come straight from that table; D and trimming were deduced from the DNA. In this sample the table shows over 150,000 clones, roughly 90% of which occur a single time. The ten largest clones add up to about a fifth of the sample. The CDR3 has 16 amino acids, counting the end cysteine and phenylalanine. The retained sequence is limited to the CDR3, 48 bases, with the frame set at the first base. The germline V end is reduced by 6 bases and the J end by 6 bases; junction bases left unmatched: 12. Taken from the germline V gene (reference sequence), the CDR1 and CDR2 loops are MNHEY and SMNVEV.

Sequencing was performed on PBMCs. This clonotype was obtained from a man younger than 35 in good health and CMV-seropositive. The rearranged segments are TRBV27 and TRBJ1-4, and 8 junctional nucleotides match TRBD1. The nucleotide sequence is TGTGCCAGCAGGGAGCAGGGGGCATCGCTTGATGAAAAACTGTTTTTT. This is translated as CASREQGASLDEKLFF.